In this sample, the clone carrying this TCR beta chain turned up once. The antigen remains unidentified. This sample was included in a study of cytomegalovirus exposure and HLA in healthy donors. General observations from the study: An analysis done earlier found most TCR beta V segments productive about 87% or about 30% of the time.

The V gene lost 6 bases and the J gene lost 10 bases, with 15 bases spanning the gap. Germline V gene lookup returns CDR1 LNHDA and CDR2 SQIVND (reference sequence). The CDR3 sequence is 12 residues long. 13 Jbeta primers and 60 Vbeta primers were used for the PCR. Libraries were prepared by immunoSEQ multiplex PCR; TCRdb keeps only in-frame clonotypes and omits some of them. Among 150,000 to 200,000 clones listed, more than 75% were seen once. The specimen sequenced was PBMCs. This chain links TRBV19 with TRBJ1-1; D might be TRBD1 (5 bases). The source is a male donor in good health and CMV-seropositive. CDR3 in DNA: TGTGCCAGTAGAGACGGGGGTCTCGGAGCTTTCTTT. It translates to CASRDGGLGAFF. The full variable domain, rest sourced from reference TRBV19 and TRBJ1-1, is DGGITQSPKYLFRKEGQNVTLSCEQNLNHDAMYWYRQDPGQGLRLIYYSQIVNDFQKGDIAEGYSVSREKKESFPLTVTSAQKNPTAFYLCASRDGGLGAFFGQGTRLTVV.